This note documents a single T cell receptor beta chain sequence. Its antigen is unknown. Per-base quality was not reported, and no clone a single base away is much larger than it. This sample is drawn from a study of blood T cell repertoires in COVID-19 (dated by TCRdb to 2020 to 2021). General notes on the study: Collaborator samples came from the United States, Italy and Spain and covered acute and convalescent phases of COVID-19. The material from the prospective study consisted of cDNA or gDNA derived from T cells, B-cell-depleted T cells, or PBMCs. The dataset comprised deeply sampled blood TCRbeta repertoires from subjects exposed to, actively infected with, or recovered from COVID-19. A freely available public database, intended as a resource for researchers studying the immune response to SARS-CoV-2, is where the repertoires were released. The samples were drawn from two sources: the first 160 participants of the ongoing ImmuneRACE study, and 1,200 or so subjects contributed by 6 global collaborators. A de-identified subject ID, COVID-19 status, age in years and sex were almost always included in the sample metadata. Where available, HLA class I and class II types were taken from metadata supplied by the sample provider and were not determined by assay-based typing.

From the germline V gene, CDR1 is SGHTA and CDR2 is FQGNSA. Spanning cysteine to phenylalanine, the CDR3 consists of 16 amino acids. Only the CDR3 DNA stays, 48 bases, in frame from base 1. V trim: 2 bases; J trim: 1 base; unmatched bases: 5. The immunoSEQ Assay, a bias-controlled multiplex PCR, was used to amplify TCRbeta CDR3 regions from genomic DNA. As for the authors' bioinformatics: Within the assay, amplification of reference gene primers was used to estimate how many nucleated cells each sample contained. To quantify the absolute abundance of each unique TCRbeta CDR3 rearrangement, sequence reads were collapsed and filtered. For each sample, productive Simpson clonality was calculated as the square root of Simpson's diversity index over productive rearrangements. In its TCRdb copy, this immuneACCESS table keeps in-frame sequences only and misses some clones. Where compared with another copy, unresolved V genes explain less than half of these, and the others have no known cause. V and J calls and clone size are as listed in that table; D and trimming were resolved from the DNA. The sample table records 90,000 to 120,000 clones; about 89% of these occur just once. Of the sample, roughly 4.6% falls within the top ten clones.

The collaborating institutions used their own protocols to collect whole blood in K2EDTA tubes. For TCRbeta analysis, collaborator samples were shipped as frozen whole blood, as isolated PBMCs, or as DNA extracted from either sample type. The paper's findings and limits, for the study overall: How much clinical and demographic metadata was included differed by source and by participant, and the metadata was provided uncurated.

Input material: peripheral blood. The chain was built from TRBV7-2 and TRBJ2-7, with 10 bases matching TRBD1. The TCR sequence derives from a middle-aged man with active or convalescent COVID-19. In nucleotide form, the sequence is TGTGCCAGCAGCTTAACCGGGACAGGGGTTTCCTACGAGCAGTACTTC. Its translation is CASSLTGTGVSYEQYF.